A selection of T cell receptor beta chains follows, all from one sample in a study of T cell changes during pregnancy in multiple sclerosis. Some clones are missing from TCRdb's copy, which holds only in-frame ones; the method was immunoSEQ multiplex PCR. The sample has 93,000 or so clones, almost 95% seen once. The sequenced sample was peripheral blood, obtained after pregnancy. The receptors come from a female donor with multiple sclerosis, enrolled in a pregnancy study. Both conserved end residues are part of each CDR3. A D gene is named only where the DNA matches it firmly. Size is omitted from some rows. Given values are once, few, many or a class for expanded clones.

TRBJ1-2 | once | TRBD1 | TRBV29-1 | CSAWGQGAFGNYGYTF | TGCAGCGCCTGGGGACAGGGGGCCTTTGGTAACTATGGCTACACCTTC
TRBJ2-1 | . | . | TRBV2 | CASSDDGVGYNEQFF | TGTGCCAGCAGTGACGACGGAGTAGGCTACAATGAGCAGTTCTTC
TRBJ1-2 | . | TRBD1 | TRBV19 | CASSSDRGIEPGYGYTF | TGTGCCAGTAGTTCCGACAGGGGCATAGAGCCGGGCTATGGCTACACCTTC
TRBJ2-1 | . | TRBD2 | TRBV5-1 | CASRRSGSSYNEQFF | TGCGCCAGCAGGCGTAGCGGGAGCTCCTACAATGAGCAGTTCTTC
TRBJ1-2 | . | . | TRBV19 | CASSIDGNRASYGYTF | TGTGCCAGTAGTATAGATGGGAACAGGGCATCCTATGGCTACACCTTC
TRBJ2-3 | . | TRBD2 | TRBV5-1 | CASSLGRGGTDTQYF | TGCGCCAGCAGCTTGGGTCGCGGGGGTACAGATACGCAGTATTTT
TRBJ2-7 | . | . | TRBV6-1 | CASSVLGGLYEQYF | TGTGCCAGCAGTGTCCTTGGCGGGTTATACGAGCAGTACTTC
TRBJ2-5 | . | TRBD2 | TRBV5-1 | CASSYNGGETQYF | TGCGCCAGCAGCTATAACGGGGGGGAGACCCAGTACTTC
TRBJ1-1 | . | TRBD1 | TRBV28 | CASSLQGAVVNTEAFF | TGTGCCAGCAGTTTGCAGGGGGCGGTGGTGAACACTGAAGCTTTCTTT
TRBJ1-1 | once | TRBD1 | TRBV5-3 | CARSLAETGGKSMNTEAFF | TGTGCCAGAAGCTTGGCCGAGACAGGGGGCAAATCCATGAACACTGAAGCTTTCTTT
TRBJ2-7 | . | . | TRBV5-5 | CASSQESGGAYEQYF | TGCGCCAGCAGCCAAGAATCGGGGGGCGCCTACGAGCAGTACTTC
TRBJ2-7 | few | TRBD1 | TRBV7-9 | CASSLGDRPPYEQYF | TGTGCCAGCAGCTTGGGGGACAGACCTCCCTACGAGCAGTACTTC
TRBJ2-1 | . | TRBD2 | TRBV27 | CASSSSSGGYEQFF | TGTGCCAGCAGTTCCTCTAGCGGGGGGTACGAGCAGTTCTTC
TRBJ2-2 | . | . | TRBV7-8 | CASSLTVTGELFF | TGTGCCAGCAGCTTAACAGTCACCGGGGAGCTGTTTTTT
TRBJ2-7 | . | TRBD2 | TRBV11-2 | CASSSLQRGSYEQYF | TGTGCCAGCAGCTCTCTCCAGCGGGGGTCCTACGAGCAGTACTTC
TRBJ1-3 | . | . | TRBV5-1 | CASSLTAPGNTIYF | TGCGCCAGCAGCTTGACAGCCCCTGGAAACACCATATATTTT
TRBJ2-4 | . | TRBD1 | TRBV10-3 | CATGTGRAKNIQYF | TGTGCCACCGGGACAGGTCGAGCCAAAAACATTCAGTACTTC
TRBJ1-2 | . | . | TRBV9 | CASSLDTNTNYGYTF | TGTGCCAGCAGCCTAGACACTAACACCAACTATGGCTACACCTTC
TRBJ2-5 | . | TRBD1 | TRBV11-1 | CASSPRTGQETQYF | TGTGCCAGCAGCCCTAGGACAGGGCAAGAGACCCAGTACTTC
TRBJ2-3 | . | TRBD2 | TRBV6-1 | CASSEGSGGDTQYF | TGTGCCAGCAGTGAAGGTAGCGGGGGGGATACGCAGTATTTT
TRBJ2-1 | . | TRBD2 | TRBV28 | CASSSGLATHYNEQFF | TGTGCCAGCAGTTCGGGACTAGCAACCCACTACAATGAGCAGTTCTTC
TRBJ1-5 | . | TRBD1 | TRBV6-1 | CASSEGYLRTGPLSTQHF | TGTGCCAGCAGTGAAGGATACTTGAGGACAGGGCCCTTATCGACCCAGCATTTT
TRBJ2-2 | few | . | TRBV7-2 | CASSLAWRVNTGELFF | TGTGCCAGCAGCTTAGCGTGGCGGGTGAACACCGGGGAGCTGTTTTTT
TRBJ2-2 | . | . | TRBV6-5 | CASRMDRIYTGELFF | TGTGCCAGCAGAATGGACAGAATCTACACCGGGGAGCTGTTTTTT
TRBJ2-1 | . | TRBD2 | TRBV5-1 | CASSLGAGGYYNEQFF | TGCGCCAGCAGCTTGGGGGCGGGAGGATACTACAATGAGCAGTTCTTC
TRBJ1-6 | . | . | TRBV4-1 | CASSQGGRQPLNSPLHF | TGCGCCAGCAGCCAAGGGGGAAGACAGCCCTTGAATTCACCCCTCCACTTT
TRBJ2-7 | . | TRBD2 | TRBV2 | CASSDTSGSVAYEQYF | TGTGCCAGCAGTGACACTAGCGGGAGTGTTGCCTACGAGCAGTACTTC
TRBJ2-7 | . | . | TRBV2 | CASSDWGDLLDYEQYF | TGTGCCAGCAGTGATTGGGGGGATCTCCTTGACTACGAGCAGTACTTC
TRBJ2-7 | few | . | TRBV10-3 | CAISDSLEYEQYF | TGTGCCATCAGTGATTCCCTAGAGTACGAGCAGTACTTC
TRBJ2-1 | . | . | TRBV11-2 | CASSPERVSYNEQFF | TGTGCCAGCAGCCCCGAGCGCGTCTCCTACAATGAGCAGTTCTTC
TRBJ2-7 | once | TRBD1 | TRBV13 | CASRKGQATYEQYF | TGTGCCAGTCGAAAGGGACAGGCGACCTACGAGCAGTACTTC
TRBJ1-1 | . | . | TRBV9 | CASSPQGNTEAFF | TGTGCCAGCAGCCCCCAGGGGAACACTGAAGCTTTCTTT
TRBJ1-5 | once | TRBD1 | TRBV6-6 | CASSYGDRGRSQPQHF | TGTGCCAGCAGTTACGGGGACAGGGGGCGAAGTCAGCCCCAGCATTTT
TRBJ2-1 | . | . | TRBV7-9 | CASSLGGRYNEQFF | TGTGCCAGCAGCTTAGGGGGCCGCTACAATGAGCAGTTCTTC
TRBJ2-7 | . | . | TRBV4-3 | CASSQRQHSYEQYF | TGCGCCAGCAGCCAAAGACAGCATTCCTACGAGCAGTACTTC
TRBJ2-3 | once | . | TRBV6-6 | CASSPRRGDTQYF | TGTGCCAGCAGCCCACGGAGAGGAGATACGCAGTATTTT
TRBJ2-3 | few | . | TRBV6-4 | CASSDDTSPDTQYF | TGTGCCAGCAGTGACGATACTAGCCCAGATACGCAGTATTTT